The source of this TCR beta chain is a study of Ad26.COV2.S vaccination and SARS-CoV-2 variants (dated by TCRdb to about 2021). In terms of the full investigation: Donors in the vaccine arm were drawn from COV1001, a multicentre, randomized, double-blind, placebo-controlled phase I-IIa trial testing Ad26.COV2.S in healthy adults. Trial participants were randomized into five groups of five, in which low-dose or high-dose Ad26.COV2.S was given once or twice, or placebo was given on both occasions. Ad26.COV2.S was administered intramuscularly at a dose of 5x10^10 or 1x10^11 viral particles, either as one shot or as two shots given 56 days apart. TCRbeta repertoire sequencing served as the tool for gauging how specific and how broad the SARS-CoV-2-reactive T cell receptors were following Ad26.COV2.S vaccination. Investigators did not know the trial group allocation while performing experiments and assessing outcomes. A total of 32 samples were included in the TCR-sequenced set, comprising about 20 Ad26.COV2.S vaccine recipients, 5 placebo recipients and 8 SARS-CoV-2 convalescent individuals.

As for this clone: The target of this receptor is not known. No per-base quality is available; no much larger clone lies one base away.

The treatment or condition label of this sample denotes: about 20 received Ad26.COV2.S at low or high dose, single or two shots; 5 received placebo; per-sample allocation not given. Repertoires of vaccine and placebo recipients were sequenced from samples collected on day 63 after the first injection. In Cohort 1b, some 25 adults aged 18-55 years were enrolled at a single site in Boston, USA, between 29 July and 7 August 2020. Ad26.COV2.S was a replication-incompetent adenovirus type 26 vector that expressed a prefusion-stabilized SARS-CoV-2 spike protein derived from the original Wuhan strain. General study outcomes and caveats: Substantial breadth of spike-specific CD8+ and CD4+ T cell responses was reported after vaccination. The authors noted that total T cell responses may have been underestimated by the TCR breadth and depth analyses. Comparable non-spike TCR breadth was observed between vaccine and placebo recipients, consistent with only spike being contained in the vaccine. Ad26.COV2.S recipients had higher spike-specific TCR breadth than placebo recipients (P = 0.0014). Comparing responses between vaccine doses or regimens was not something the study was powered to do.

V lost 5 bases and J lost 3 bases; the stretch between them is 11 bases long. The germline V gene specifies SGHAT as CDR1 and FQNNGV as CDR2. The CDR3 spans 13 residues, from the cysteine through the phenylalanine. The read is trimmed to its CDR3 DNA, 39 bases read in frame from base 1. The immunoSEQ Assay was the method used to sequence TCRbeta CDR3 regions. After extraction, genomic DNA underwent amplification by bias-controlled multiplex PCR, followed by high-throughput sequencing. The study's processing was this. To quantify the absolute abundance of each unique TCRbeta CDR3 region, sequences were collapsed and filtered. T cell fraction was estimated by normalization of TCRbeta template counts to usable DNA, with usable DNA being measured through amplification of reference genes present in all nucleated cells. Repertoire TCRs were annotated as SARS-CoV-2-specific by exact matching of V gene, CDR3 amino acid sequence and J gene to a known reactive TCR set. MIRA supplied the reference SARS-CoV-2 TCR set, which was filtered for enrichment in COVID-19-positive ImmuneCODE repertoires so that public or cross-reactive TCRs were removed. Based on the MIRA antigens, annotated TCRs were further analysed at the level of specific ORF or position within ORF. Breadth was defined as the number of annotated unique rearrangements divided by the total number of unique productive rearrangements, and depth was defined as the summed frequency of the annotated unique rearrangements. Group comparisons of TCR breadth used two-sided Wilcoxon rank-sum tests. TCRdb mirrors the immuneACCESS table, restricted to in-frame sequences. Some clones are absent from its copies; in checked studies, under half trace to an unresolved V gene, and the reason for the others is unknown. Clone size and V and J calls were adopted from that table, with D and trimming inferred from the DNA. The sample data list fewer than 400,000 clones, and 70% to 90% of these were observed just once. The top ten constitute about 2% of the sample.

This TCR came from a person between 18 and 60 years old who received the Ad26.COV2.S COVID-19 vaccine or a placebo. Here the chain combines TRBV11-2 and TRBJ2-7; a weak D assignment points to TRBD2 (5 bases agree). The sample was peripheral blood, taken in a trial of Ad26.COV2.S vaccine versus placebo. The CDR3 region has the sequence CASSTLVNYEQYF. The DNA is TGTGCCAGCAGCACACTAGTTAACTACGAGCAGTACTTC. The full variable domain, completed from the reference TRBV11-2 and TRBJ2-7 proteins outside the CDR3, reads EAGVAQSPRYKIIEKRQSVAFWCNPISGHATLYWYQQILGQGPKLLIQFQNNGVVDDSQLPKDRFSAERLKGVDSTLKIQPAKLEDSAVYLCASSTLVNYEQYFGPGTRLTVT.